This T cell receptor beta chain was profiled in a study of siplizumab effects on memory and regulatory T cells. Regarding the study as a whole: For mappable alloreactive CD4+ clones, the mean Treg-derived fraction was about 72% with siplizumab and roughly 26% in controls. Alloreactive sequences traceable to unstimulated CD4+ memory cells declined significantly under siplizumab.

The CDR3 length is 15 residues. V was clipped by 0 bases and J by 5 bases, with 15 bases between them. Germline V gene data show CDR1 as SGDLS and CDR2 as YYNGEE. Points on this clone: Its antigen is unknown.

Assay used: immunoSEQ multiplex PCR; TCRdb lists only in-frame clones, some missing. The data contain some 97,000 clones, 91% of them singletons. The sample comprised CD4+ T cells sorted from blood. The chain couples TRBV9 to TRBJ2-7; D might be TRBD1 (5 bases). The origin of this receptor is a human donor in good health. The CDR3 DNA sequence: TGTGCCAGCAGCGTAGGCATCGACAGCCTCGACGAGCAGTACTTC. The encoded protein is CASSVGIDSLDEQYF.